The T cell receptor (beta chain) under discussion was sequenced for a study of blood T cell repertoires in COVID-19. Method: immunoSEQ multiplex PCR; TCRdb's copy keeps in-frame clones and lacks some. The sample gives around 100,000 clones, 85% of which show up once; around an eighth is in the top ten. The V gene lost 4 bases and the J gene lost 3 bases, with 10 bases spanning the gap. The CDR3 runs 14 residues. Germline CDR1 reads SGHDN; CDR2 reads FVKESK. This clone came up once. This clonotype was obtained from a human donor in a cohort sampled during active COVID-19. V is TRBV14 and J is TRBJ2-1, with a tentative D call TRBD2 (5 bases). The sample was peripheral blood. CDR3 amino acids: CASSRPLGYNEQFF. The DNA of the CDR3 is TGTGCCAGCAGCCGACCACTAGGCTACAATGAGCAGTTCTTC.